What follows describes a single T cell receptor beta chain. Sampling times: baseline, cycle 4 day 1, cycle 7 day 1. The sample originates from a study of OX40 agonist ivuxolimab in advanced cancers. Turning to the study itself: Three partial responders included one hepatocellular carcinoma patient and two cutaneous melanoma patients.

This CDR3 has 13 amino acids. The germline gives CDR1 LNHDA, CDR2 SQIVND (reference sequence). The germline V and J ends were trimmed by 0 bases and 8 bases, with 7 bases remaining between them. Sequencing used immunoSEQ multiplex PCR; TCRdb keeps in-frame clones, though not all of them. The sample yields about 160,000 clones, 94% seen once. This chain links TRBV19 with TRBJ1-4; D is ambiguous. The input for sequencing was CD4+ or CD8+ T cells sorted from blood, taken in a trial of the OX40 agonist ivuxolimab. The TCR was taken from an adult with an advanced solid tumor such as melanoma, head and neck, liver or kidney cancer. The CDR3 bases are TGTGCCAGTAGTATAGACAGAAAGGAAAAACTGTTTTTT. Amino acid sequence: CASSIDRKEKLFF.